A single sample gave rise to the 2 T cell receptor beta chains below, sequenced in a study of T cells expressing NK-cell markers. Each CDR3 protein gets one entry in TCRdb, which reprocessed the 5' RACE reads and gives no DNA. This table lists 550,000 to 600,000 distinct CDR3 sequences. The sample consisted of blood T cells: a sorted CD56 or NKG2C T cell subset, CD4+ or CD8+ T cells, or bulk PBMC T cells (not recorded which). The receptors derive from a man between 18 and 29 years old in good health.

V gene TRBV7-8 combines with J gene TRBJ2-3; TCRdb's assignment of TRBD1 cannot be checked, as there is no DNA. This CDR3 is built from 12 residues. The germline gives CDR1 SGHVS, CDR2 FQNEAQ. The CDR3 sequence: CASSLGGGRSYF.

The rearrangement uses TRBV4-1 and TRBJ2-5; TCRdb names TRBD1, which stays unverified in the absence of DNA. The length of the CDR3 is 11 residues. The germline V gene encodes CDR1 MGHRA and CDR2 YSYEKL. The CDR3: CASSQEGRAYF.